Listed below are T cell receptor beta chains from one sample, sequenced in a study of shared clonotypes between healthy human individuals. The assay was immunoSEQ multiplex PCR, and TCRdb's table has in-frame clones only and misses some. Here the sample spans about 2 million clones, over 85% being singletons. Input material: naive CD8+ T cells sorted from blood. The receptors derive from a man younger than 30 in good health. Both conserved end residues are part of each CDR3. D genes are given only for firm matches. Size values are once, few and many counts, or a class for expanded clones, and some rows have none.

d_call	clone_size	v_call	j_call	cdr3_nt	cdr3_aa
TRBD2	.	TRBV12-5	TRBJ2-1	TGTGCTAGTGGTTTGGGCCTAGCGGGATTCTCCTACAATGAGCAGTTCTTC	CASGLGLAGFSYNEQFF
TRBD2	once	TRBV7-9	TRBJ2-7	TGTGCCAGCAGCCCCACTAGCGGGGGATGGTTTGAGCAGTACTTC	CASSPTSGGWFEQYF
TRBD2	.	TRBV11-3	TRBJ2-1	TGTGCCAGCAGCTCACTAGCGGGAGAGCAGTTCTTC	CASSSLAGEQFF
.	.	TRBV29-1	TRBJ1-2	TGCAGCGTGGGCTCAGGATTTTATGGCTACACCTTC	CSVGSGFYGYTF
TRBD1	once	TRBV5-8	TRBJ1-4	TGTGCCAGCAGCACCGAGGGACAGTTTAATGAAAAACTGTTTTTT	CASSTEGQFNEKLFF
.	.	TRBV19	TRBJ2-2	TGTGCCAGTAGCGGGGTCGGTGCAGTCGGGGAGCTGTTTTTT	CASSGVGAVGELFF
TRBD2	.	TRBV28	TRBJ2-7	TGTGCCAGCAGGCCAACTAGCGGGGGCTCCCGCGAGCAGTACTTC	CASRPTSGGSREQYF
TRBD1	.	TRBV29-1	TRBJ2-6	TGCAGCGTTTCACAGGGGACCTCTGGGGCCAACGTCCTGACTTTC	CSVSQGTSGANVLTF
.	.	TRBV28	TRBJ2-7	TGTGCCAGCAGTTCCCCCGGGACTCTCGATCCAAACTACGAGCAGTACTTC	CASSSPGTLDPNYEQYF
TRBD2	.	TRBV29-1	TRBJ2-7	TGCAGCGTTGAAGATCACCTAGCGGCTGACTACGAGCAGTACTTC	CSVEDHLAADYEQYF
.	.	TRBV7-8	TRBJ1-5	TGTGCCAGCAGCTTAGCCCAGGGTCCTCAGCCCCAGCATTTT	CASSLAQGPQPQHF
.	.	TRBV9	TRBJ2-7	TGTGCCAGCAGCGTAGGGGCTAGCGCCGCCTCCTACGAGCAGTACTTC	CASSVGASAASYEQYF
TRBD1	few	TRBV6-5	TRBJ1-6	TGTGCCAGCAGTTACCGGACAGGGCCAATCTCACCCCTCCACTTT	CASSYRTGPISPLHF
.	.	TRBV19	TRBJ2-5	TGTGCCAGTAGTTGGTCTCGCCAAGAGACCCAGTACTTC	CASSWSRQETQYF
.	once	TRBV5-8	TRBJ1-5	TGTGCCAGCAGCTTGAGTACGGTTAGCAATCAGCCCCAGCATTTT	CASSLSTVSNQPQHF
.	once	TRBV6-6	TRBJ2-1	TGTGCCAGCAGTTACACCTACAATGAGCAGTTCTTC	CASSYTYNEQFF
.	.	TRBV11-2	TRBJ2-5	TGTGCCAGCAGCTTAGAGGCTCGACAAGAGACCCAGTACTTC	CASSLEARQETQYF
.	.	TRBV4-1	TRBJ1-1	TGCGCCAGCAGCCCGCCCATGTTTTTGGCTGAAGCTTTCTTT	CASSPPMFLAEAFF
.	.	TRBV27	TRBJ1-1	TGTGCCAGCAGCCCCTATGGGACTGAAGCTTTCTTT	CASSPYGTEAFF
.	.	TRBV4-1	TRBJ2-6	TGCGCCAGCAGCCAAGCCCCCGCCGGGGCCAACGTCCTGACTTTC	CASSQAPAGANVLTF
.	.	TRBV30	TRBJ1-2	TGTGCCTGGGAGCCGGGCAACCCTAACTATGGCTACACCTTC	CAWEPGNPNYGYTF
.	.	TRBV4-1	TRBJ2-1	TGCGCCAGCAGCCAAGGGTTGGGATCAGGGACCTACGAGCAGTTCTTC	CASSQGLGSGTYEQFF
.	once	TRBV19	TRBJ2-2	TGTGCCAGTAGTATTCTTCCCGTGGCCGGGGAGCTGTTTTTT	CASSILPVAGELFF
.	.	TRBV4-2	TRBJ2-1	TGTGCCAGCAGCCAAGTCCCACTGGACAGGCAGTTCTTC	CASSQVPLDRQFF
TRBD2	.	TRBV6-1	TRBJ2-7	TGTGCCAGCAGTGAATCCGAAGCGGGAGGTTGGTACGAGCAGTACTTC	CASSESEAGGWYEQYF
.	.	TRBV11-2	TRBJ2-1	TGTGCCAGCAGGGCCATAGCGGAGGGGCAGTTCTTC	CASRAIAEGQFF
TRBD2	.	TRBV9	TRBJ2-3	TGTGCCAGCAGTCCCGGGACTAGAGATACGCAGTATTTT	CASSPGTRDTQYF
.	.	TRBV13	TRBJ2-6	TGTGCCAGCAGTTGGACGGAGAGCTCTGGGGCCAACGTCCTGACTTTC	CASSWTESSGANVLTF
.	.	TRBV30	TRBJ1-2	TGTGCCTGGAGTGTATGGGAAGGGTCAGCGGATGGCTACACCTTC	CAWSVWEGSADGYTF
.	.	TRBV29-1	TRBJ1-2	TGCAGCGTTGAAGGCCACATCGGGTATGGCTACACCTTC	CSVEGHIGYGYTF
.	.	TRBV18	TRBJ1-2	TGTGCCAGCTCACATGAAGTCGAAGCGGATGGCTACACCTTC	CASSHEVEADGYTF
TRBD1	.	TRBV13	TRBJ1-2	TGTGCCAGCAGCTCCGCCGGGACAGACTTCGGCTACACCTTC	CASSSAGTDFGYTF
.	.	TRBV4-3	TRBJ1-3	TGCGCCAGCAGCCAAGATAAGGGGTCCTCTGGAAACACCATATATTTT	CASSQDKGSSGNTIYF
.	.	TRBV28	TRBJ1-5	TGTGCCAGCACCCCGGACCGAGACAATCAGCCCCAGCATTTT	CASTPDRDNQPQHF
TRBD1	.	TRBV2	TRBJ1-6	TGTGCCAGCAGTGAATTGGGACAGGGGGCCGAATATAATTCACCCCTCCACTTT	CASSELGQGAEYNSPLHF
.	.	TRBV7-6	TRBJ2-5	TGTGCCAGCAGCCCCCGGGTTAGCGGAACCCAAGAGACCCAGTACTTC	CASSPRVSGTQETQYF
.	.	TRBV2	TRBJ2-2	TGTGCCAGCAGTGAAGCGCTCCCGGGCCCGAACACCGGGGAGCTGTTTTTT	CASSEALPGPNTGELFF
.	.	TRBV6-1	TRBJ2-1	TGTGCCAGCAGTTTGACGGACGGGCAGGAGCAGTTCTTC	CASSLTDGQEQFF
TRBD2	.	TRBV9	TRBJ2-3	TGTGCCAGCAGCGTTGCCCCGGGACTAGCCTCAGATACGCAGTATTTT	CASSVAPGLASDTQYF
TRBD1	.	TRBV6-6	TRBJ2-7	TGTGCCAGCAGTTACGGGGACAGACTCACCTACGAGCAGTACTTC	CASSYGDRLTYEQYF
.	.	TRBV4-1	TRBJ1-6	TGCGCCAGCAGCCAAGAGGGGCCAGAGTATAATTCACCCCTCCACTTT	CASSQEGPEYNSPLHF
TRBD1	.	TRBV5-1	TRBJ1-1	TGCGCCAGCAGCCTACGGGGACAGGACACTGAAGCTTTCTTT	CASSLRGQDTEAFF
TRBD2	.	TRBV5-6	TRBJ2-3	TGTGCCAGCAGCCCGGGACTAGCGGATACGCAGTATTTT	CASSPGLADTQYF
.	.	TRBV5-6	TRBJ2-1	TGTGCCAGCAGCTTCTACTTAGCGTGGGGGGAGCAGTTCTTC	CASSFYLAWGEQFF
.	.	TRBV19	TRBJ2-7	TGTGCCAGTAGTATATACCGGTCCTACGAGCAGTACTTC	CASSIYRSYEQYF
TRBD1	.	TRBV19	TRBJ1-2	TGTGCCAGTAGCCGCGCGGGACAGGTGATCTATGGCTACACCTTC	CASSRAGQVIYGYTF
.	.	TRBV30	TRBJ2-7	TGTGCCTGGGACGCCGGGACTCCCTACGAGCAGTACTTC	CAWDAGTPYEQYF
.	.	TRBV2	TRBJ1-2	TGTGCCAGCAGTGGGGTGTTGGACTATGGCTACACCTTC	CASSGVLDYGYTF
TRBD2	.	TRBV9	TRBJ2-3	TGTGCCAGCAGCGAAGCGACTAGCGGGAGTGGGAATACGCAGTATTTT	CASSEATSGSGNTQYF
.	.	TRBV28	TRBJ2-7	TGTGCCAGCAGTTTCAGGCCTACGAACGAGCAGTACTTC	CASSFRPTNEQYF
.	.	TRBV6-5	TRBJ1-1	TGTGCCAGCAGTTACGGCGGTACAGGTCTAACTGAAGCTTTCTTT	CASSYGGTGLTEAFF
.	.	TRBV25-1	TRBJ1-1	TGTGCCAGCAGTGAGGTGGGGGGGAACACTGAAGCTTTCTTT	CASSEVGGNTEAFF
.	.	TRBV4-3	TRBJ2-5	TGCGCCAGCAGCCAAGGTCCCGTGGAGACCCAGTACTTC	CASSQGPVETQYF
TRBD1	.	TRBV7-2	TRBJ1-6	TGTGCCAGCAGCCCGGGACAGACTTATAATTCACCCCTCCACTTT	CASSPGQTYNSPLHF
TRBD1	.	TRBV7-9	TRBJ1-1	TGTGCCAGCCGGAACCTACAGGGGCCGAACACTGAAGCTTTCTTT	CASRNLQGPNTEAFF
.	.	TRBV4-3	TRBJ2-5	TGCGCCAGCAGCCAAGGCCCCGCGGAGACCCAGTACTTC	CASSQGPAETQYF
.	.	TRBV11-2	TRBJ1-2	TGTGCCAGCAGCTTAGTTACGCCAGCGACCTATGGCTACACCTTC	CASSLVTPATYGYTF